This T cell receptor beta chain was observed in a study of OX40 agonist ivuxolimab in advanced cancers. Study summary: Anti-PD-1, anti-PD-L1 or anti-CTLA-4 therapy given earlier was allowed, and 35% to 50% had some. Three individuals attained partial responses, comprising one hepatocellular carcinoma case and two cutaneous melanoma cases.

The data were produced by immunoSEQ multiplex PCR, yet TCRdb's version contains in-frame clones alone and is incomplete. The data contain 60,000 or so clones, roughly 87% of them seen just once; the ten biggest clones take up 16%. The CDR3 covers 15 residues. The germline gives CDR1 LGHNA, CDR2 YNFKEQ. Trimming took off 5 bases at V and 1 base at J, with 12 bases between the two ends. Specimen: CD4+ or CD8+ T cells sorted from blood, collected in a trial of the OX40 agonist ivuxolimab. The chain joins TRBV4-2 to TRBJ1-5; no clear D gene. The clonotype originates from an adult with an advanced solid tumor such as melanoma, head and neck, liver or kidney cancer. The CDR3, as DNA: TGTGCCAGCAGCTCTCAGTACTCCAGCAATCAGCCCCAGCATTTT. This sequence encodes CASSSQYSSNQPQHF.